This is a list of T cell receptor beta chains from one sample in a study of shared clonotypes between healthy human individuals. The data were produced by immunoSEQ multiplex PCR, yet TCRdb's version contains in-frame clones alone and is incomplete. Among about 2 million clones listed, just under 95% were seen once. Material for sequencing was naive CD8+ T cells sorted from blood. The receptors were sampled from a man between 18 and 35 years old in good health. CDR3s include the opening cysteine and the closing phenylalanine or tryptophan. The order of the fields is V gene, J gene, clone size, D gene, CDR3 length, CDR3 protein, CDR3 DNA. The D gene is left open where the match is weak. The listing skips clone size in some rows; elsewhere it reads once, few, many or a size class.

TRBV7-9	TRBJ2-7	NA	NA	16	CASSLHGEGSSYEQYF	TGTGCCAGCAGCCTTCACGGGGAAGGGAGCTCCTACGAGCAGTACTTC
TRBV9	TRBJ2-5	NA	TRBD2	16	CASSVEGLAGEETQYF	TGTGCCAGCAGCGTAGAGGGACTAGCGGGAGAAGAGACCCAGTACTTC
TRBV4-1	TRBJ2-7	NA	TRBD1	16	CASSQERQGGSYEQYF	TGCGCCAGCAGCCAAGAGCGACAGGGGGGCTCCTACGAGCAGTACTTC
TRBV27	TRBJ1-1	NA	NA	16	CASSLVSGIGNTEAFF	TGTGCCAGCAGTTTAGTTTCAGGGATAGGGAACACTGAAGCTTTCTTT
TRBV19	TRBJ2-7	NA	NA	15	CASSIVAAKAYEQYF	TGTGCCAGTAGTATAGTGGCAGCGAAAGCCTACGAGCAGTACTTC
TRBV6-5	TRBJ2-5	NA	TRBD2	15	CASTTAGGTQETQYF	TGTGCCAGCACAACAGCGGGAGGAACTCAAGAGACCCAGTACTTC
TRBV4-3	TRBJ2-7	NA	NA	15	CASSQDDSFSYEQYF	TGCGCCAGCAGCCAAGATGACTCGTTCTCCTACGAGCAGTACTTC
TRBV9	TRBJ2-1	NA	NA	13	CASSSLSYNEQFF	TGTGCCAGCAGCTCCCTGTCCTACAATGAGCAGTTCTTC
TRBV2	TRBJ2-3	many	TRBD2	18	CASSTGTSSKDGTDTQYF	TGTGCCAGCAGTACCGGGACTAGCTCAAAGGATGGCACAGATACGCAGTATTTT
TRBV10-1	TRBJ1-4	NA	NA	13	CASSLDSNEKLFF	TGCGCCAGCAGTTTGGACAGTAATGAAAAACTGTTTTTT
TRBV29-1	TRBJ2-7	NA	NA	13	CSVDGPAGYEQYF	TGCAGCGTTGACGGGCCAGCGGGCTACGAGCAGTACTTC
TRBV10-3	TRBJ2-1	NA	TRBD2	13	CAISLAGGYEQFF	TGTGCCATCAGTTTAGCGGGAGGCTATGAGCAGTTCTTC
TRBV4-1	TRBJ2-7	NA	NA	16	CASSPRKGQRPYEQYF	TGCGCCAGCAGCCCTAGAAAAGGGCAGCGCCCCTACGAGCAGTACTTC
TRBV18	TRBJ2-7	NA	NA	13	CASSLAETYEQYF	TGTGCCAGCTCACTAGCGGAGACCTACGAGCAGTACTTC
TRBV7-2	TRBJ2-3	NA	NA	13	CASSPGPTDTQYF	TGTGCCAGCAGCCCAGGGCCGACAGATACGCAGTATTTT
TRBV27	TRBJ2-3	NA	NA	14	CASSSRTGTDTQYF	TGTGCCAGCAGTTCTAGGACAGGCACAGATACGCAGTATTTT
TRBV15	TRBJ2-3	once	TRBD1	16	CATSTSGQGAADTQYF	TGTGCCACCAGCACTTCCGGACAGGGGGCAGCAGATACGCAGTATTTT
TRBV7-9	TRBJ2-7	NA	TRBD1	15	CASSLAGQGGYEQYF	TGTGCCAGCAGCTTAGCGGGACAGGGAGGGTACGAGCAGTACTTC
TRBV5-1	TRBJ2-3	NA	TRBD2	17	CASSVDRLAGATDTQYF	TGCGCCAGCAGCGTAGACCGACTAGCGGGAGCCACAGATACGCAGTATTTT
TRBV7-9	TRBJ2-7	NA	NA	15	CASSPGAGGPDEQYF	TGTGCCAGCAGCCCCGGGGCAGGGGGGCCCGACGAGCAGTACTTC
TRBV27	TRBJ1-5	NA	NA	16	CASSLYGGASNQPQHF	TGTGCCAGCAGTTTATATGGGGGCGCGAGCAATCAGCCCCAGCATTTT
TRBV6-1	TRBJ2-2	NA	TRBD1	16	CASSVPGGLSTGELFF	TGTGCCAGCAGTGTGCCAGGGGGCCTTAGCACCGGGGAGCTGTTTTTT
TRBV7-2	TRBJ2-2	NA	NA	16	CASSQRSPGPSRELFF	TGTGCCAGCAGCCAAAGGTCTCCGGGGCCCTCCCGGGAGCTGTTTTTT
TRBV5-1	TRBJ1-1	NA	NA	13	CASSDSLDTEAFF	TGCGCCAGTAGCGACAGTCTGGACACTGAAGCTTTCTTT
TRBV2	TRBJ2-5	NA	TRBD1	17	CASSGDSSGGPQETQYF	TGTGCCAGCAGTGGGGACAGCAGCGGAGGTCCCCAAGAGACCCAGTACTTC
TRBV27	TRBJ2-3	NA	NA	12	CASSPSTDTQYF	TGTGCCAGCAGTCCTAGCACAGATACGCAGTATTTT
TRBV14	TRBJ2-1	NA	NA	13	CASSQDQRHEQFF	TGTGCCAGCAGCCAAGATCAAAGACATGAGCAGTTCTTC
TRBV7-9	TRBJ1-2	NA	NA	16	CASSLKGGEENYGYTF	TGTGCCAGCAGCCTGAAGGGGGGGGAAGAGAACTATGGCTACACCTTC
TRBV27	TRBJ2-7	once	TRBD1	14	CASSPDRGPDEQYF	TGTGCCAGCAGCCCGGACAGGGGGCCGGACGAGCAGTACTTC
TRBV2	TRBJ2-7	NA	TRBD2	17	CASSELWLAGNSYEQYF	TGTGCCAGCAGTGAACTCTGGCTAGCGGGGAACTCCTACGAGCAGTACTTC
TRBV16	TRBJ1-1	few	NA	16	CASSQSGSWVNTEAFF	TGTGCCAGCAGCCAATCCGGTTCGTGGGTGAACACTGAAGCTTTCTTT
TRBV27	TRBJ2-2	once	TRBD2	16	CASSPLAGANTGELFF	TGTGCCAGCAGTCCTTTAGCGGGCGCGAACACCGGGGAGCTGTTTTTT
TRBV7-8	TRBJ2-7	NA	NA	14	CASSLRGNSYEQYF	TGTGCCAGCAGCTTAAGGGGCAACTCCTACGAGCAGTACTTC
TRBV2	TRBJ2-7	NA	TRBD2	17	CASSESGVGGYFYEQYF	TGTGCCAGCAGCGAAAGTGGTGTGGGGGGGTACTTCTACGAGCAGTACTTC
TRBV4-3	TRBJ2-4	NA	NA	14	CASSPGGGMGIQYF	TGCGCCAGCAGCCCTGGTGGCGGGATGGGCATTCAGTACTTC
TRBV28	TRBJ2-7	NA	NA	14	CASSFAGSSYEQYF	TGTGCCAGCAGTTTTGCAGGTAGCTCCTACGAGCAGTACTTC
TRBV9	TRBJ1-2	NA	NA	14	CASSPGSTVYGYTF	TGTGCCAGCAGCCCAGGGAGCACCGTTTATGGCTACACCTTC
TRBV27	TRBJ1-1	NA	NA	14	CASSFGGLNTEAFF	TGTGCCAGCAGTTTTGGGGGTCTAAACACTGAAGCTTTCTTT
TRBV23-1	TRBJ2-1	NA	TRBD1	17	CASSHLNRGQGCNEQFF	TGCGCCAGCAGTCACTTAAATCGGGGACAGGGGTGCAATGAGCAGTTCTTC
TRBV5-1	TRBJ2-1	NA	NA	18	CASSAGYKTGAALDEQFF	TGCGCCAGCAGCGCCGGCTATAAGACGGGTGCTGCCTTGGATGAGCAGTTCTTC
TRBV7-9	TRBJ2-7	NA	TRBD2	17	CASSLGLAGAGAYEQYF	TGTGCCAGCAGCCTCGGACTAGCGGGAGCTGGGGCCTACGAGCAGTACTTC
TRBV4-3	TRBJ1-2	NA	NA	15	CASSQDLGENYGYTF	TGCGCCAGCAGCCAAGATCTGGGGGAAAACTATGGCTACACCTTC
TRBV2	TRBJ1-2	NA	TRBD1	14	CASLRRTGIYGYTF	TGTGCCAGCCTTAGACGGACAGGGATTTATGGCTACACCTTC
TRBV29-1	TRBJ1-2	NA	NA	13	CSVEPGDNYGYTF	TGCAGCGTTGAACCCGGGGATAACTATGGCTACACCTTC
TRBV19	TRBJ2-7	NA	NA	14	CASSIGPGDYEQYF	TGTGCCAGTAGTATAGGTCCGGGGGACTACGAGCAGTACTTC
TRBV9	TRBJ2-3	NA	NA	12	CASKSGTDTQYF	TGTGCCAGCAAGTCGGGGACAGATACGCAGTATTTT